This is a list of T cell receptor beta chains from one sample in a study of blood T cells in healthy people across ages. TCRdb processed the 5' RACE reads anew with MiXCR; each CDR3 protein has one entry. The table lists approximately 900,000 distinct CDR3 sequences, about 27% of them singletons, with roughly a tenth in the top ten. The sample was also linked to a second study, of T cells of mothers and their children.

Input material: blood. These receptors were collected from a woman between 40 and 50 years old in good health. Both conserved end residues are part of each CDR3. The D gene is left open where the match is weak. Clone size appears in some rows only: once, few, many, or a class for an expanded clone.

cdr3_aa cdr3_nt v_call clone_size d_call j_call
CASSLRTGNEKLFF TGTGCCAGCAGTTTAAGGACAGGGAATGAAAAACTGTTTTTT TRBV28 few TRBD1 TRBJ1-4
CAISDRLDGYTF TGTGCCATCAGTGACCGACTCGATGGCTACACCTTC TRBV10-3 many . TRBJ1-2
CASSHSRSLSGEKLFF TGTGCCAGCAGCCATTCTAGGTCCCTCAGTGGGGAAAAACTGTTTTTT TRBV3-1 . . TRBJ1-4
CASSQPGQFSNYGYTF TGCGCCAGCAGCCAACCTGGACAGTTCTCTAACTATGGCTACACCTTC TRBV4-1 few . TRBJ1-2
CAYRGESTEAFF TGTGCCTACAGGGGGGAGAGCACTGAAGCTTTCTTT TRBV7-9 . TRBD1 TRBJ1-1
CASLPPGRGAHNEQFF TGTGCCAGCTTACCACCTGGCAGGGGTGCACACAATGAGCAGTTCTTC TRBV18 . . TRBJ2-1
CASSWEGPGYTEAFF TGCGCCAGCAGCTGGGAGGGTCCAGGGTACACTGAAGCTTTCTTT TRBV5-1 . . TRBJ1-1
CASSPRDRVYNEQFF TGTGCCAGCAGCCCGAGAGATCGGGTCTACAATGAGCAGTTCTTC TRBV7-3 many . TRBJ2-1
CASSLPGANVLTF TGTGCCAGCAGTTTACCTGGGGCCAACGTCCTGACTTTC TRBV7-7 many . TRBJ2-6
CASSQETGENYDYTF TGCGCCAGCAGCCAAGAAACGGGAGAGAACTATGACTACACCTTC TRBV4-3 . . TRBJ1-2
CASSSPETTQFF TGTGCCAGCAGTTCCCCGGAGACAACCCAGTTCTTC TRBV6-5 few . TRBJ2-1
CATSRDQPYSNQPQHF TGTGCCACCAGCAGAGATCAGCCCTATAGCAATCAGCCCCAGCATTTT TRBV15 . . TRBJ1-5
CASSYRTGGYNEQFF TGTGCCAGCAGCTATAGGACAGGGGGTTACAATGAGCAGTTCTTC TRBV7-2 . TRBD1 TRBJ2-1
CASSIFAGADSNQPQHF TGTGCCAGCAGCATCTTTGCGGGGGCGGATAGCAATCAGCCCCAGCATTTT TRBV7-2 . . TRBJ1-5
CASRDDQETQYF TGTGCCTCGAGGGACGACCAAGAGACCCAGTACTTC TRBV7-9 . . TRBJ2-5
CSADLWAEGANVLTF TGCAGTGCTGATCTATGGGCGGAGGGGGCCAACGTCCTGACTTTC TRBV20-1 many . TRBJ2-6